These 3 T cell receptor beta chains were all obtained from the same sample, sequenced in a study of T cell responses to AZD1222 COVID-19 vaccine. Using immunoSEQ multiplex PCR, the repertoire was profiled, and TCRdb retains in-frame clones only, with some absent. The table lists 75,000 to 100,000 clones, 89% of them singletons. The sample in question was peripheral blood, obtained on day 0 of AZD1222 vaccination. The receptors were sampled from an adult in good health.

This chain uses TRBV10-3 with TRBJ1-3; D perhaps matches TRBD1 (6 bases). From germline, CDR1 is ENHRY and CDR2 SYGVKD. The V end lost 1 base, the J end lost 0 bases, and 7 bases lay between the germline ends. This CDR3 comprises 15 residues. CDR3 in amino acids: CAISELQGSGNTIYF. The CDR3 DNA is TGTGCCATCAGTGAGTTACAGGGCTCTGGAAACACCATATATTTT.

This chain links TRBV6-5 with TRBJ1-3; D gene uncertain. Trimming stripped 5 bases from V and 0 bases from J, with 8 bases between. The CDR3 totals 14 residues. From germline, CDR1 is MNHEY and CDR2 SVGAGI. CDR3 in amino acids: CASSLGVSGNTIYF. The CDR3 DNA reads TGTGCCAGCAGTCTCGGAGTCTCTGGAAACACCATATATTTT.

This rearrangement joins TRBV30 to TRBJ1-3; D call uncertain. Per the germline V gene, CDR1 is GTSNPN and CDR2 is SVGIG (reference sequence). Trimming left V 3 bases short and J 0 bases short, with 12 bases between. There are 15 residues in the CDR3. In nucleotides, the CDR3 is TGTGCCTGGAGGGGCCGACCCACCTCTGGAAACACCATATATTTT. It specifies CAWRGRPTSGNTIYF.